This section outlines one T cell receptor beta chain sequence together with its context. Original analysis: Estimation of nucleated cell counts relied on the amplification of reference gene primers. Data came from immunoSEQ multiplex PCR; TCRdb stores just in-frame clones and leaves some out. That table supplies the V and J calls and clone size; D and trimming were determined from the DNA. The sample gives about 150,000 clones, more than 70% of which show up once; roughly 2% is in the top ten. Looked up from germline, CDR1 is GTSNPN and CDR2 is SVGIG (reference sequence). CDR3 length equals 14 residues. V lost 0 bases and J 4 bases, leaving 11 bases between the germline ends. This entry comes from a study of blood T cell repertoires in COVID-19. Study in general: The origin of the acute and convalescent COVID-19 samples was the United States, Italy and Spain. The analysed material was cDNA or gDNA that came from T cells, B-cell-depleted T cells, or PBMCs.

Sample: peripheral blood. The chain employs TRBV30 and TRBJ2-3; D is perhaps TRBD1 (5 bases). This TCR was recovered from a man aged 50 or older who had recovered from COVID-19. In nucleotides, the CDR3 is TGTGCCTGGAGTGTACTGGGGCGCGCAGATACGCAGTATTTT. Protein product: CAWSVLGRADTQYF. Supplemented by reference TRBV30 and TRBJ2-3, the full variable domain reads SQTIHQWPATLVQPVGSPLSLECTVEGTSNPNLYWYRQAAGRGLQLLFYSVGIGQISSEVPQNLSASRPQDRQFILSSKKLLLSDSGFYLCAWSVLGRADTQYFGPGTRLTVL.